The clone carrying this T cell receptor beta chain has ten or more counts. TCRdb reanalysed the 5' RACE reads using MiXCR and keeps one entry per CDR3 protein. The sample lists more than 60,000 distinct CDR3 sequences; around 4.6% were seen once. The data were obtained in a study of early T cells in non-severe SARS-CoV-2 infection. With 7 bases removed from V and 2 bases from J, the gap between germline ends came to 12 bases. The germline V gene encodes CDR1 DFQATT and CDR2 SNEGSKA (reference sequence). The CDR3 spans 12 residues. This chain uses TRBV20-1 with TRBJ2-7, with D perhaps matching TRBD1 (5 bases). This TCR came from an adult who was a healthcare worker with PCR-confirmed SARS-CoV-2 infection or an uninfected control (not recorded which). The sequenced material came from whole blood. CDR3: CSVITGPYEQYF. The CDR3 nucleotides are TGCAGTGTAATAACAGGCCCCTACGAGCAGTACTTC.